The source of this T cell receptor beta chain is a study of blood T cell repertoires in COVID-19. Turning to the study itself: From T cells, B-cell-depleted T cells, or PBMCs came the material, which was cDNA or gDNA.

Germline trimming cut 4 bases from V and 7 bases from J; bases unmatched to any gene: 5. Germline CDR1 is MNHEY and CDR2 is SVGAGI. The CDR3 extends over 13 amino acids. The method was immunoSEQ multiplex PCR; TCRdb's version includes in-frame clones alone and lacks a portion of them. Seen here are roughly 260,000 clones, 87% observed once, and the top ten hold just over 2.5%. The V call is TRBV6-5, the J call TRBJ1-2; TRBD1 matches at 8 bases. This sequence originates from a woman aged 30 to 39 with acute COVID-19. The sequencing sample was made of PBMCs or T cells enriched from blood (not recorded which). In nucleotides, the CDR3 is TGTGCCAGCAGTTCCTCAACAGGGGGTGGCTACACCTTC. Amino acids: CASSSSTGGGYTF.